The T cell receptor (beta chain) described here comes from a study of cytomegalovirus exposure and HLA in healthy donors. Amplification used 60 Vbeta primers and 13 Jbeta primers. The data were produced by immunoSEQ multiplex PCR, yet TCRdb's version contains in-frame clones alone and is incomplete. The sample includes around 70,000 clones, around two thirds of them seen just once. This TCR derives from a human donor in good health. The sample consisted of PBMCs.

The CDR3 DNA sequence: TGTGCCAGCAGCGGAATAGCATACGAGCAGTACTTC. This sequence encodes CASSGIAYEQYF. The V and J genes are TRBV7-9 and TRBJ2-7; D unresolved. V was trimmed by 5 bases and J by 4 bases, leaving 9 bases between them. This CDR3 contains 12 residues. Germline V gene data show CDR1 as SEHNR and CDR2 as FQNEAQ (reference sequence).